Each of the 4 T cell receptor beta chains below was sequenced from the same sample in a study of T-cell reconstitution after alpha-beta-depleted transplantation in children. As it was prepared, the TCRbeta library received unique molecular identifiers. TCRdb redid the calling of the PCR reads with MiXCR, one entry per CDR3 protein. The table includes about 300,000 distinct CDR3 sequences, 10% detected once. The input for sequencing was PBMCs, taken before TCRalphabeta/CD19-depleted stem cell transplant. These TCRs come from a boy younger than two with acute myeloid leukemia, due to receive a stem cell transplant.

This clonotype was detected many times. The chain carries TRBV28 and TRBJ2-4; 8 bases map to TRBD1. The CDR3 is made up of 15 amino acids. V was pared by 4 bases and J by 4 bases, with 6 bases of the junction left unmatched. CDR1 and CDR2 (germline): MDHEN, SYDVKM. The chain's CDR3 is CASSSPGTGKNIQYF. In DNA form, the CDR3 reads TGTGCCAGCAGTTCTCCCGGGACAGGAAAAAACATTCAGTACTTC. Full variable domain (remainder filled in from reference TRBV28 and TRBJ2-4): DVKVTQSSRYLVKRTGEKVFLECVQDMDHENMFWYRQDPGLGLRLIYFSYDVKMKEKGDIPEGYSVSREKKERFSLILESASTNQTSMYLCASSSPGTGKNIQYFGAGTRLSVL.

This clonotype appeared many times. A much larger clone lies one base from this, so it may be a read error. Here the CDR3 reads CASSLLPGGYNEQFF. The CDR3 nucleotides read TGTGCCAGCAGCTTACTACCGGGGGGCTACAATGAGCAGTTCTTC. V usage is TRBV7-2 and J usage is TRBJ2-1; 7 bases are a match to TRBD2. Germline CDR1 and CDR2: SGHTA and FQGNSA. V lost 2 bases, J lost 3 bases, and 4 bases stayed unmatched. The CDR3 extends over 15 amino acids.

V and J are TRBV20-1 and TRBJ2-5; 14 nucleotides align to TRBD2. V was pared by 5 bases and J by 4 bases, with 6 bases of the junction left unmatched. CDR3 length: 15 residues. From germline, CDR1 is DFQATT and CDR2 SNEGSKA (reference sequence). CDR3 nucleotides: TGCAGTGCTTTGCGACTAGCGGGGGGGGGAGAGACCCAGTACTTC. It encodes CSALRLAGGGETQYF.

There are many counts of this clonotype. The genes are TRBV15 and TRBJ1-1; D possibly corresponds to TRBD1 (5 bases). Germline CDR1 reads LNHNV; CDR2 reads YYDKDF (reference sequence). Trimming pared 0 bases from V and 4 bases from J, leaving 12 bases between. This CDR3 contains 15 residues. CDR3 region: CATSREREGITEAFF. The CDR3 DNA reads TGTGCCACCAGCAGAGAAAGGGAGGGGATCACTGAAGCTTTCTTT. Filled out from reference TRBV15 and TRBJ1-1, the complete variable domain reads DAMVIQNPRYQVTQFGKPVTLSCSQTLNHNVMYWYQQKSSQAPKLLFHYYDKDFNNEADTPDNFQSRRPNTSFCFLDIRSPGLGDTAMYLCATSREREGITEAFFGQGTRLTVV.